This TCR beta chain derives from a study of shared clonotypes between healthy human individuals (dated by TCRdb to about 2020). For the study in its entirety: The cohort comprised a couple of women and three men aged 18 to 49 years. To increase sequencing depth and limit assay-specific biases, TCR repertoire library preparation and sequencing were carried out by different laboratories using diverse techniques. To estimate repertoire size and how much clonotypes are shared between individuals, the study performed deep sequencing of blood TCR repertoires from roughly five healthy adults. Each donor's leukapheresis produced roughly between about 0.8 and 10 billion PBMCs. For each donor, CD4 naive and CD4 memory were each given three plates, CD8 naive was given two plates, and CD8 memory was given one plate.

CD8 naive samples were obtained by positive selection for CCR7 among CD45RO-negative cells, yielding a CD45RA+CCR7+ population from which TemRA cells were excluded. The donors were healthy, HIV-negative adults who had no recently reported acute infections or vaccinations. All donors were Caucasian adults living in Nashville, Tennessee, USA. Blood was collected by leukapheresis, and PBMCs were isolated by Ficoll-Histopaque density gradient centrifugation and then cryopreserved in liquid nitrogen vapor phase. Analytical flow cytometry was used to check the purity and quantity of every magnetically sorted T cell population. Each sorted fraction had its genomic DNA isolated and then quantified by UV absorbance on a Nanodrop 2000c. Points on this clone: The target of this receptor is not known. No base-level quality is on record; no much larger clone is a single base apart.

General study outcomes and caveats: Because the study included a small number of donors, the genetic and exposure-history diversity represented was limited. Sampling was restricted to blood, and TCR repertoires in tissue are likely to differ from TCR repertoires in blood. Based on pairwise subsampling, the degree of clonotype sharing among donors was expected to be affected by sequencing depth. When a handful of donors were compared, the shared fraction of clonotypes was 5% to 6.5% for naive CD4, around 3.6% for naive CD8, 2% to 2.5% for memory CD4, and around 0.4% for memory CD8. Naive subsets generally had larger estimated clonotype richness than memory subsets did. Rarefaction of sorted-subset datasets indicated incomplete sequencing despite the large sequencing depth. Clonotypes shared by all four sorted-subset donors showed higher generation probabilities than non-shared clonotypes.

For CDR1 and CDR2, the germline V gene lists SQVTM and ANQGSEA. From its cysteine to its phenylalanine, the CDR3 spans 11 amino acids. The retained sequence is limited to the CDR3, 33 bases, with the frame set at the first base. Cut back by 4 bases and 7 bases, the V and J ends lie 7 bases apart. Using the deep immunoSEQ assay, TCR CDR3 regions were amplified from genomic DNA by multiplex PCR. Extracted genomic DNA from each cell subset was distributed evenly across all wells of several immunoSEQ 96-well plates, and each plate was treated as a replicate. For sorted subsets, each replicate PCR was loaded with 200 ng genomic DNA, equivalent to 25,000 to 35,000 T cell genomes. Purified libraries were measured with a Qubit 3.0 fluorometer, size-checked on a Bioanalyzer 2100, and measured again with the KAPA Library Quantification kit. Every immunoSEQ 96-well plate was sequenced on a dedicated single-read 150-cycle Illumina NextSeq 550 flow cell. In the paper's pipeline: Because the immunoSEQ output held only junctional sequences and lacked quality scores, the filtering could not match the filtering applied to full-length reads. Sequences were annotated with PyIR, a Python wrapper for IgBLAST v1.9, and V/J genes and CDR3 were assigned using IMGT germline references. Reads were filtered out if the reads had weak V/J assignments (E-value above 1e-6), no CDR3, stop codons, out-of-frame junctions, or ambiguous translated residues. V3J clonotypes were defined by identical inferred V gene, J gene, and CDR3 amino acid sequence. To compute the percentage overlap between repertoires, the number of shared unique clonotypes was divided by the size of the smaller repertoire. Three approaches were used to assess repertoire richness: RTK rarefaction, the Chao1 estimator, and Recon v2.1 estimates of unobserved clonotypes. Generation probabilities for all TCRbeta clonotypes obtained by the gDNA method from a few donors were computed using OLGA. TCRdb re-hosts the immuneACCESS table, in-frame sequences only. Its copies lack some clones; in the studies checked, an unresolved V gene accounts for under half of them, and the cause for the rest is not known. V, J and clone size were drawn from that table, and D and trimming were deduced from the DNA. Recorded for this sample are under 1 million clones; approximately 96% of them occurred a single time. Clones ranked in the top ten supply approximately 0.2% of the sample.

The origin of this receptor is a young man in good health. This sequence uses TRBV29-1 and TRBJ2-2; no confident D gene assignment can be made. Sequencing was carried out using naive CD8+ T cells sorted from blood. The sample's cell subset or site label, in plain terms: CD45RA+CCR7+. The CDR3 region reads CSVVEVGELFF. Here is the DNA: TGCAGCGTTGTTGAGGTCGGGGAGCTGTTTTTT.